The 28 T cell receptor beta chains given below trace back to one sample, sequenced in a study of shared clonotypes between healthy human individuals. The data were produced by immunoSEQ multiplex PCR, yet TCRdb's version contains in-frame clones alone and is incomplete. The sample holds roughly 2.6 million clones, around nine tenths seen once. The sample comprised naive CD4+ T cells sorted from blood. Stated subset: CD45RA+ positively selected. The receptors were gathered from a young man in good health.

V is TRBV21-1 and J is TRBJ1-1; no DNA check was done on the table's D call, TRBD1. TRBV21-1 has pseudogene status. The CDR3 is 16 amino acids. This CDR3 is CASSTGAQTLNTEAFF. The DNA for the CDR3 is TGTGCCAGCAGCACAGGGGCCCAGACTTTAAACACTGAAGCTTTCTTT.

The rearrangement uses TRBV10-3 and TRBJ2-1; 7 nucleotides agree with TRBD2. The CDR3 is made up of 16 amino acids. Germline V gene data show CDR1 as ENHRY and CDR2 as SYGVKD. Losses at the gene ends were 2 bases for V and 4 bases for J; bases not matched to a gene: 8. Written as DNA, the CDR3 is TGTGCCATCAGTGAGATCCTTGGGGGGGTATACAATGAGCAGTTCTTC. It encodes CAISEILGGVYNEQFF.

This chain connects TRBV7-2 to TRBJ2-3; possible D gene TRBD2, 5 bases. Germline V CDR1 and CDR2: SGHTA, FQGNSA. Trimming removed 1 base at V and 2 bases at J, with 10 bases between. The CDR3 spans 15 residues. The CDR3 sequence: CASSLVGLPTDTQYF. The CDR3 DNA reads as TGTGCCAGCAGCTTAGTTGGACTCCCCACAGATACGCAGTATTTT.

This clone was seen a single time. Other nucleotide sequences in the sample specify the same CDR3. The CDR3 region is CASSYRGDTGELFF. As DNA, the CDR3 is TGTGCCAGCAGTTACAGGGGTGACACCGGGGAGCTGTTTTTT. This chain links TRBV6-5 with TRBJ2-2; TRBD1 is a possible D gene (5 bases). Trimming removed 2 bases from V and 3 bases from J, with 7 bases in between. From germline, CDR1 is MNHEY and CDR2 SVGAGI. The CDR3 runs 14 residues.

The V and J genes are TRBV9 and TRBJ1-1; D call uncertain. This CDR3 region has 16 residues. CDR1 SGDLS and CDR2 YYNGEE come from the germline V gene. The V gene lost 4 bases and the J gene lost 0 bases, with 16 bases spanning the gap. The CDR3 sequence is CASSPRSAVVNTEAFF. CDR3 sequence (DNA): TGTGCCAGCAGCCCGCGTTCGGCCGTAGTGAACACTGAAGCTTTCTTT.

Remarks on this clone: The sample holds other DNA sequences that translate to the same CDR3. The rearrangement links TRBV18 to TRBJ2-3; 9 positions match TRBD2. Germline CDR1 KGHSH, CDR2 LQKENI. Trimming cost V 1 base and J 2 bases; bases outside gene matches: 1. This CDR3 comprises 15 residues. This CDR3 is CASSPLAGVTDTQYF. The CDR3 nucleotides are TGTGCCAGCTCACCACTAGCGGGGGTCACAGATACGCAGTATTTT.

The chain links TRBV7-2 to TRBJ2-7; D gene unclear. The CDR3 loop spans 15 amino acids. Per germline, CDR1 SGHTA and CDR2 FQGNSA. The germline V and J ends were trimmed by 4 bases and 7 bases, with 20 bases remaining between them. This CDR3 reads CASSSYGLYSAEQYF. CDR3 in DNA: TGTGCCAGCAGCTCTTACGGGCTCTATTCGGCGGAGCAGTACTTC.

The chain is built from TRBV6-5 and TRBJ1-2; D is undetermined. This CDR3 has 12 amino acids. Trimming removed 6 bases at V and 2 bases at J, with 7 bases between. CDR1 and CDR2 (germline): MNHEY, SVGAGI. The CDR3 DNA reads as TGTGCCAGCAGATCCGGGAACTATGGCTACACCTTC. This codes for CASRSGNYGYTF.

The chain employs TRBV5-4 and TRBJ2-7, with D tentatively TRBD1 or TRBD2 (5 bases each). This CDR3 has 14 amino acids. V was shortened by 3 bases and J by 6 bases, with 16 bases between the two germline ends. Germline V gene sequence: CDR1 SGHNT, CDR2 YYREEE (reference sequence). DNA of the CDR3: TGTGCCAGCAGCTCGCCCCGGGACGGCGGCGAGCAGTACTTC. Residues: CASSSPRDGGEQYF.

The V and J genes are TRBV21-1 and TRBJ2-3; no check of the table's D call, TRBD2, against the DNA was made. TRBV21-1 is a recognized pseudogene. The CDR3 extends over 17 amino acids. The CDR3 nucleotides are TGTGCCAGCAGCAAAGCGGAGGAGCGGGGGGGCGGAAATACGCAGTATTTT. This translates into CASSKAEERGGGNTQYF.

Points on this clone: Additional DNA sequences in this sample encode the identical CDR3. CDR3: CASSGYYEQYF. The CDR3 DNA reads TGTGCCAGCAGTGGGTATTACGAGCAGTACTTC. The V and J genes are TRBV2 and TRBJ2-7; D ambiguous. Germline assignment: CDR1 SNHLY and CDR2 FYNNEI. This CDR3 contains 11 residues. V lost 4 bases and J lost 4, with 5 bases in between.

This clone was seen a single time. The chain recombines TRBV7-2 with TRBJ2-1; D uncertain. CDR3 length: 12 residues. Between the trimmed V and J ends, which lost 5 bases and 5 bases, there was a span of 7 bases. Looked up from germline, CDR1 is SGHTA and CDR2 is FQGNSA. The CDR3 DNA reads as TGTGCCAGCAGCGCAATAAACAATGAGCAGTTCTTC. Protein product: CASSAINNEQFF.

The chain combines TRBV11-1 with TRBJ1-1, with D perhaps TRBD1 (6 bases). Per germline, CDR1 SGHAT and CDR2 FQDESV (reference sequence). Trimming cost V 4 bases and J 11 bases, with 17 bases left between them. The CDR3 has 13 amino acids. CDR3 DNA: TGTGCCAGCAGCTCCAACCAGGACAGTGTGGCTTTCTTT. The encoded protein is CASSSNQDSVAFF.

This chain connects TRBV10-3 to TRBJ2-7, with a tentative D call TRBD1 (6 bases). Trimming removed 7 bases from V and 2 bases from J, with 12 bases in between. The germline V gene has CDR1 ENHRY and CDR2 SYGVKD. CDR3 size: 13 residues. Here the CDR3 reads CAITTGTAYEQYF. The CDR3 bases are TGTGCCATCACCACAGGGACCGCCTACGAGCAGTACTTC.

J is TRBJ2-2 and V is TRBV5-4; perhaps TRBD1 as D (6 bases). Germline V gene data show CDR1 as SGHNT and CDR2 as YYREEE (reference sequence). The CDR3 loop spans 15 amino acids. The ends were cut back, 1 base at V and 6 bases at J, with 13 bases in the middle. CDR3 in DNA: TGTGCCAGCAGCTTGCCACAGGGCGGAGCCGGGGAGCTGTTTTTT. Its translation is CASSLPQGGAGELFF.

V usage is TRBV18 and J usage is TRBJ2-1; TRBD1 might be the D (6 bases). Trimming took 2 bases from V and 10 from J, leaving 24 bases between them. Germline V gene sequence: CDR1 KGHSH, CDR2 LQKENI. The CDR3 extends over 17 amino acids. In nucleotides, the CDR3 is TGTGCCAGCTCACCATTACTTCTGAGACAAGGGGGAGACGAGCAGTTCTTC. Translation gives CASSPLLLRQGGDEQFF.

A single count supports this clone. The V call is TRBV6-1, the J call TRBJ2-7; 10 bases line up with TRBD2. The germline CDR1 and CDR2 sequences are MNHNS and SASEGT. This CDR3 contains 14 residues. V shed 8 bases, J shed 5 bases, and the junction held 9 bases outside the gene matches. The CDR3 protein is CASSSGGEVNEQYF. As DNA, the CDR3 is TGTGCCAGCTCGAGCGGGGGGGAAGTGAACGAGCAGTACTTC.

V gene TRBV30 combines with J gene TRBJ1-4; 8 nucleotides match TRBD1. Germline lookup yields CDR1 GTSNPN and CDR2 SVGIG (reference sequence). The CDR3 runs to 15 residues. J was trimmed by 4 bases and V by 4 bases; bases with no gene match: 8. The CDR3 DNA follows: TGTGCCTGGACTCCTGGACAGGGCCTTAATGAAAAACTGTTTTTT. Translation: CAWTPGQGLNEKLFF.

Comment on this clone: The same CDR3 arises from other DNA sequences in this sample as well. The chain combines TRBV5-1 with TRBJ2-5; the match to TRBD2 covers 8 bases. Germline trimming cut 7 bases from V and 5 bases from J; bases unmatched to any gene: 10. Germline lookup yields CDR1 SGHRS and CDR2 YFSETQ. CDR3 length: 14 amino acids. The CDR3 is CASSPGGVGETQYF. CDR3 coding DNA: TGCGCCAGCTCCCCCGGGGGGGTTGGGGAGACCCAGTACTTC.

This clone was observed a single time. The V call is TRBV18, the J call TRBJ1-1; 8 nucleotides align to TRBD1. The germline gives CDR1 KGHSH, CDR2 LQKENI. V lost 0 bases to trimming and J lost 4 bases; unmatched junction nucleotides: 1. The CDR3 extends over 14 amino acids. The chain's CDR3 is CASSPPTGVTEAFF. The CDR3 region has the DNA TGTGCCAGCTCACCACCGACAGGGGTCACTGAAGCTTTCTTT.

In DNA, the CDR3 is TGTGCCAGCATGGGACAGGGGGCCTGGGCCAACGTCCTGACTTTC. Encoded protein: CASMGQGAWANVLTF. V usage is TRBV21-1 and J usage is TRBJ2-6; the D call in the table, TRBD1, was not verified against the DNA. TRBV21-1 is a recognized pseudogene. The CDR3 length is 15 residues.

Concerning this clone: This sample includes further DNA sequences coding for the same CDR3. The DNA for the CDR3 is TGTGCCAGCTCACAAGACAGGAATCAGCCCCAGCATTTT. This translates into CASSQDRNQPQHF. The chain joins TRBV18 to TRBJ1-5; possible D gene TRBD1, 6 bases. Germline V gene sequence: CDR1 KGHSH, CDR2 LQKENI. The V end was cut by 4 bases, the J end by 4 bases, with 8 bases between. This CDR3 has 13 amino acids.

The DNA for the CDR3 is TGTGCCAGCAAGGGCAGCAGCATTCAGTACTTC. This codes for CASKGSSIQYF. The gene calls are TRBV6-6 and TRBJ2-4; no definite D call. V was shortened by 7 bases and J by 9 bases, with 10 bases between the two germline ends. The CDR3 has 11 residues. CDR1 and CDR2 from the germline V gene are MNHNY and SVGAGI (reference sequence).

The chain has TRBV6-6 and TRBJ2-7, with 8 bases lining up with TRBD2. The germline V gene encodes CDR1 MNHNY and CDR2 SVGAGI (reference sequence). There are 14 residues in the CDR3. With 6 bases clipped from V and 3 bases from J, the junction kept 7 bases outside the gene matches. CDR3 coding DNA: TGTGCCAGCAGGGACAGCGGGAGCAGCTACGAGCAGTACTTC. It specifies CASRDSGSSYEQYF.

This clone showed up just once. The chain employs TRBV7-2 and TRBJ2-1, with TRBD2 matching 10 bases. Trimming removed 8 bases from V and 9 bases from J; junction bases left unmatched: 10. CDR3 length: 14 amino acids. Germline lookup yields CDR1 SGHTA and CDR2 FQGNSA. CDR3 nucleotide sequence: TGTGCCAGCCGGACTAGCGGTACGGGGGGTGAGCAGTTCTTC. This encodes CASRTSGTGGEQFF.

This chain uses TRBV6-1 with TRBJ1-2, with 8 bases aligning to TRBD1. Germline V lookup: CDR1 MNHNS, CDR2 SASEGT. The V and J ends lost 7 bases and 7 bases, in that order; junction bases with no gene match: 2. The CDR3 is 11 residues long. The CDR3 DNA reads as TGTGCCAGCACAGGGGGCGGTGGCTACACCTTC. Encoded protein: CASTGGGGYTF.

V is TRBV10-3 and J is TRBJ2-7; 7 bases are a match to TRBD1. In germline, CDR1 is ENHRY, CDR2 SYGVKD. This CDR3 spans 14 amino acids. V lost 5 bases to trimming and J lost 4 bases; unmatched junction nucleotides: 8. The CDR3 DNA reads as TGTGCCATCAGTAAAGGGACAGTAGATTACGAGCAGTACTTC. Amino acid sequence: CAISKGTVDYEQYF.

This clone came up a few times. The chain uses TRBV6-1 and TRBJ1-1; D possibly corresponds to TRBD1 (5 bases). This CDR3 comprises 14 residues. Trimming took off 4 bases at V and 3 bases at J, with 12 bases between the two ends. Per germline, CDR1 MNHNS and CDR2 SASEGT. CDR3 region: CASSAQGVDTEAFF. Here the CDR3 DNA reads TGTGCCAGCAGTGCCCAGGGTGTCGACACTGAAGCTTTCTTT.